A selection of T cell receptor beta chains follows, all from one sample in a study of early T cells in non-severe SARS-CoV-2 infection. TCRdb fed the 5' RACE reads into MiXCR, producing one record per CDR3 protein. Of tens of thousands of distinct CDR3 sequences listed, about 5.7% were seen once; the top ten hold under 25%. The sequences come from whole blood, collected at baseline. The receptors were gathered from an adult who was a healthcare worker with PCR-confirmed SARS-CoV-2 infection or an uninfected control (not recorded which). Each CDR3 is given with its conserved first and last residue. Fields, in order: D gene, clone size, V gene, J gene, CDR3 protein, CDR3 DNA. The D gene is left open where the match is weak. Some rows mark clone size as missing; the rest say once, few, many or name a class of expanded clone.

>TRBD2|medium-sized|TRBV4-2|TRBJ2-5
CASSQDPTSGIETQYF
TGTGCCAGCAGCCAAGATCCGACTAGCGGGATTGAGACCCAGTACTTC
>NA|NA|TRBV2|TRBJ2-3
CASSGSGTSTDTQYF
TGTGCCAGCAGTGGATCCGGGACAAGCACAGATACGCAGTATTTT
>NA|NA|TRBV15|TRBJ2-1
CATSARWEEIWDEQFF
TGTGCCACCAGTGCTAGGTGGGAGGAGATATGGGATGAGCAGTTCTTC
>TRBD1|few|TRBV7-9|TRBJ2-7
CASSGRDRVHYEQYF
TGTGCCAGCAGCGGTCGGGACAGGGTACACTACGAGCAGTACTTC
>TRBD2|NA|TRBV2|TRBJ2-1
CASSGGWDNEQFF
TGTGCCAGCTCGGGGGGTTGGGACAATGAGCAGTTCTTC
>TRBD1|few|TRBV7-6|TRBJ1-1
CASSLRDRGLATEAFF
TGTGCCAGCAGCCTCCGGGACAGGGGGCTCGCAACTGAAGCTTTCTTT
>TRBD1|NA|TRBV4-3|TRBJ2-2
CASSQDNGRGSMNTGELFF
TGCGCCAGCAGCCAAGATAACGGCAGGGGGTCCATGAACACCGGGGAGCTGTTTTTT
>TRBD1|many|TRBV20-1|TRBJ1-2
CSARTGGVYGYTF
TGCAGTGCTCGGACAGGGGGCGTATATGGCTACACCTTC
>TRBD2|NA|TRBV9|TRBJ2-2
CASRSGLANTGELFF
TGTGCCAGCAGGTCGGGACTAGCGAACACCGGGGAGCTGTTTTTT
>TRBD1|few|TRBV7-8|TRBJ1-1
CASSPGQVNTEAFF
TGTGCCAGCAGCCCTGGACAGGTGAACACTGAAGCTTTCTTT
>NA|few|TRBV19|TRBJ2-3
CASSIFRGSTDTQYF
TGTGCCAGTAGTATTTTTAGGGGTAGCACAGATACGCAGTATTTT
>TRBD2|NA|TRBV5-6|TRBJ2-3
CASSVPSGGSTDTQYF
TGTGCCAGCAGCGTTCCTAGCGGGGGGAGCACAGATACGCAGTATTTT
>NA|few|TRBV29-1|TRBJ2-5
CSVGKGTSPQETQYF
TGCAGCGTTGGAAAGGGGACTTCACCCCAAGAGACCCAGTACTTC